This note documents a single T cell receptor beta chain sequence. Its antigen remains unknown. Compared with germline, one end of the junction differs, possibly owing to a read error. These data come from a study of T cells in Graves' hyperthyroidism and ophthalmopathy. Investigators excluded patients with uncontrolled infection, other autoimmune disease, pregnancy or lactation. Template material for amplifying TCR beta CDR3 regions consisted of RNA transcripts. With the HTBI primer set, the TCR CDR3 went through a first round of RT-PCR. TCRdb reprocessed the multiplex PCR reads via MiXCR and lists one record per CDR3 protein. Here the sample spans 300,000 to 500,000 distinct CDR3 sequences, under 15% being singletons. Whole-study findings and limits: Clonotypes that were expanded in thyroid above 0.001 mostly appeared in blood too.

Germline V gene data show CDR1 as SEHNR and CDR2 as FQNEAQ (reference sequence). The CDR3 has 15 amino acids. This sequence originates from a woman in her 30s with Graves' hyperthyroidism. The J gene is TRBJ1-3, the V gene TRBV7-9, with unresolved D. The sample comprised blood. In DNA form, the CDR3 reads TGTGCCAGCAGCCCCCCCCAGAGCTCTGGAAACACCATATACTTT. The encoded protein is CASSPPQSSGNTIYF.